Listed below are T cell receptor beta chains from one sample, sequenced in a study of blood T cell repertoires in COVID-19. Sequencing was performed with immunoSEQ multiplex PCR; in TCRdb, only in-frame clones are kept and a portion is missing. Among 300,000 to 350,000 clones listed, roughly 87% were seen once. The sample taken for sequencing was PBMCs or T cells enriched from blood (not recorded which). These receptors were taken from a woman in her 30s who had recovered from COVID-19. Both conserved end residues are part of each CDR3. Each record gives: clone size, D gene, V gene, J gene, CDR3 protein, CDR3 DNA. D genes are given only for firm matches. The size entry is marked missing in some rows and otherwise reads once, few, many or a size class.

>.|TRBD1|TRBV4-2|TRBJ1-2
CASSQGGAGGNYGYTF
TGTGCCAGCAGCCAAGGAGGGGCAGGGGGGAACTATGGCTACACCTTC
>.|TRBD1|TRBV28|TRBJ1-2
CASSQAGQGRGYGYTF
TGTGCCAGCAGTCAGGCCGGACAGGGTCGAGGTTATGGCTACACCTTC
>few|.|TRBV24-1|TRBJ2-2
CATSTDTGSIYTGELFF
TGTGCCACCAGCACAGACACAGGTTCCATTTACACCGGGGAGCTGTTTTTT
>few|TRBD1|TRBV5-4|TRBJ1-1
CASRLDREHTEAFF
TGTGCCAGCAGACTAGACAGGGAACACACTGAAGCTTTCTTT
>.|.|TRBV7-9|TRBJ2-3
CASSFRRGEGDTDTQYF
TGTGCCAGCAGCTTTCGGAGGGGGGAGGGGGACACAGATACGCAGTATTTT
>.|.|TRBV28|TRBJ2-2
CASARVTRGRINTGELFF
TGTGCCAGCGCTAGGGTTACGCGGGGCCGAATAAACACCGGGGAGCTGTTTTTT
>once|TRBD1|TRBV4-3|TRBJ1-6
CASSQDTGAGYNSPLHF
TGCGCCAGCAGCCAAGATACAGGGGCAGGCTATAATTCACCCCTCCACTTT
>.|.|TRBV13|TRBJ1-3
CASSLGLRGGSGNTIYF
TGTGCCAGCAGCTTAGGCCTAAGGGGGGGCTCTGGAAACACCATATATTTT
>.|.|TRBV28|TRBJ1-1
CASRSLRAFF
TGTGCCAGCAGATCGTTGAGGGCTTTCTTT
>.|TRBD1|TRBV9|TRBJ1-2
CASSAAGDSGRYYGYTF
TGTGCCAGCAGCGCAGCCGGGGACAGTGGACGGTACTATGGCTACACCTTC
>.|.|TRBV3-1/TRBV3-2|TRBJ2-1
CASSQGGGFSYNEQFF
TGTGCCAGCAGCCAAGGCGGCGGGTTCTCCTACAATGAGCAGTTCTTC
>.|.|TRBV15|TRBJ2-1
CATSTAPGTYNEQFF
TGTGCCACCAGCACCGCCCCGGGGACCTACAATGAGCAGTTCTTC
>.|TRBD1|TRBV18|TRBJ1-2
CASSTTPDRGSGYTF
TGTGCCAGCTCGACCACCCCCGACAGGGGCTCTGGCTACACCTTC
>.|.|TRBV6-5|TRBJ1-3
CASRGLNVDTIYF
TGTGCCAGCAGAGGACTTAACGTAGACACCATATATTTT
>.|.|TRBV6-6|TRBJ1-1
CASSQTHGRTEAFF
TGTGCCAGCAGTCAGACACACGGTAGGACTGAAGCTTTCTTT
>few|.|TRBV5-1|TRBJ1-1
CASSLARQGNTEAFF
TGCGCCAGCAGCTTGGCCAGGCAGGGGAACACTGAAGCTTTCTTT
>once|TRBD1|TRBV5-1|TRBJ1-4
CASSSRTGYNEKLFF
TGCGCCAGCAGCTCAAGGACAGGGTATAATGAAAAACTGTTTTTT
>.|.|TRBV7-2|TRBJ1-4
CASSKNSATNEKLFF
TGTGCCAGCAGTAAGAACAGTGCAACTAATGAAAAACTGTTTTTT
>.|TRBD2|TRBV7-2|TRBJ2-7
CASSLAGLAGAYEQYF
TGTGCCAGCAGCTTAGCGGGGCTAGCGGGGGCGTACGAGCAGTACTTC
>.|.|TRBV27|TRBJ2-7
CASSRGGYYEQYF
TGTGCCAGCAGCAGAGGGGGATACTACGAGCAGTACTTC
>.|TRBD1|TRBV10-3|TRBJ1-2
CAISGTGGDYGYTF
TGTGCCATCAGCGGGACAGGGGGCGACTATGGCTACACCTTC
>.|TRBD2|TRBV9|TRBJ2-7
CASSAGLVGSYEQYF
TGTGCCAGCAGCGCTGGACTAGTGGGCTCCTACGAGCAGTACTTC
>.|.|TRBV7-8|TRBJ1-5
CASSHSRDQPQHF
TGTGCCAGCAGCCACAGCAGGGATCAGCCCCAGCATTTT